These T cell receptor beta chains were read from a single sample in a study of Tregs in tolerant kidney transplant recipients. No antigen has been identified for these receptors. Assay used: immunoSEQ multiplex PCR; TCRdb lists only in-frame clones, some missing. This sample carries some 15,000 clones, approximately 57% of them seen once, and the ten largest clones take 2.5% to 3.5%. Input material: Tregs from blood cultured with allogeneic cells. Source of these receptors: a human donor in good health. Each CDR3 is given with its conserved first and last residue. The D gene is left open where the match is weak. For some rows the clone size is stated as once, few or many, or as a class when expanded; others skip it.

>TRBJ2-6|medium-sized|TRBD1|TRBV4-2
CASSPTGTGAGGANVLTF
TGTGCCAGCAGCCCCACCGGGACAGGGGCGGGTGGGGCCAACGTCCTGACTTTC
>TRBJ2-1|.|.|TRBV15
CATSRDLVMWYEQFF
TGTGCCACCAGCAGAGATCTAGTCATGTGGTATGAGCAGTTCTTC
>TRBJ1-6|.|.|TRBV6-1
CASSVRSPLHF
TGTGCCAGCAGTGTCCGTTCACCCCTCCACTTT
>TRBJ2-5|.|.|TRBV4-1
CASSHRAGETQYF
TGCGCCAGCAGCCACAGGGCGGGGGAGACCCAGTACTTC
>TRBJ1-5|.|TRBD1|TRBV7-2
CASSLTGGSQPQHF
TGTGCCAGCAGCTTGACAGGGGGCAGTCAGCCCCAGCATTTT
>TRBJ1-1|.|TRBD1|TRBV13
CASSLTYSMTGGRPEAFF
TGTGCCAGCAGCTTGACTTACAGTATGACAGGGGGGAGGCCTGAAGCTTTCTTT
>TRBJ1-6|few|.|TRBV19
CASSIFARANSPLHF
TGTGCCAGTAGTATATTCGCCAGGGCCAATTCACCCCTCCACTTT
>TRBJ1-5|.|.|TRBV15
CATSRVRVDQPQHF
TGTGCCACCAGCAGAGTGCGGGTGGATCAGCCCCAGCATTTT
>TRBJ1-1|.|.|TRBV6-1
CASSRVVNTEAFF
TGTGCCAGCTCCAGAGTCGTGAACACTGAAGCTTTCTTT
>TRBJ2-5|.|TRBD2|TRBV7-6
CASSLEASGTQYF
TGTGCCAGCAGCTTAGAGGCTAGCGGGACCCAGTACTTC
>TRBJ1-1|.|.|TRBV6-6
CASSYRSGTEAFF
TGTGCCAGCAGTTACCGCTCGGGAACTGAAGCTTTCTTT
>TRBJ2-1|few|TRBD2|TRBV11-3
CASSSRTSGGFEEQFF
TGTGCCAGCAGCTCCCGGACTAGCGGGGGGTTCGAGGAGCAGTTCTTC
>TRBJ2-5|.|.|TRBV5-6
CASGLEETQYF
TGTGCCAGCGGGCTAGAAGAGACCCAGTACTTC
>TRBJ1-3|.|.|TRBV18
CASSPGSGNTIYF
TGTGCCAGCTCACCGGGCTCTGGAAACACCATATATTTT
>TRBJ2-2|.|.|TRBV7-9
CASSLGLGPNTGELFF
TGTGCCAGCAGCTTAGGGTTAGGACCGAACACCGGGGAGCTGTTTTTT
>TRBJ1-2|.|TRBD1|TRBV19
CASRKGARDYGYTF
TGTGCCAGTAGAAAGGGGGCGCGGGACTATGGCTACACCTTC
>TRBJ2-3|.|.|TRBV2
CASSEGAETQYF
TGTGCCAGCAGTGAAGGAGCTGAGACGCAGTATTTT
>TRBJ1-1|.|.|TRBV10-3
CAISQTENTEAFF
TGTGCCATCAGCCAGACAGAGAACACTGAAGCTTTCTTT
>TRBJ2-3|few|.|TRBV7-9
CASSLVGADTQYF
TGTGCCAGCAGCTTAGTGGGGGCAGATACGCAGTATTTT
>TRBJ2-7|.|.|TRBV11-3
CASSLGTGGEVSYEQYF
TGTGCCAGCAGCTTAGGAACTGGAGGGGAGGTTAGTTACGAGCAGTACTTC
>TRBJ2-7|.|.|TRBV7-8
CASSLDRVYEQYF
TGTGCCAGCAGCTTAGACAGGGTCTACGAGCAGTACTTC
>TRBJ2-7|medium-sized|TRBD2|TRBV5-4
CASSRRPLAGGIHEQYF
TGTGCCAGCAGCCGAAGGCCCCTAGCGGGAGGGATCCACGAGCAGTACTTC
>TRBJ1-3|few|.|TRBV19
CASSILGAARISGNTIYF
TGTGCCAGTAGTATTTTGGGGGCCGCCCGAATCTCTGGAAACACCATATATTTT
>TRBJ2-3|.|.|TRBV6-5
CASSRADTQYF
TGTGCCAGCTCGCGGGCAGATACGCAGTATTTT
>TRBJ1-2|.|TRBD1|TRBV7-2
CASSFTSGTGSYGYTF
TGTGCCAGCAGCTTCACCTCCGGGACAGGGTCCTATGGCTACACCTTC
>TRBJ1-4|.|TRBD1|TRBV9
CASSVDPGGFEKLFF
TGTGCCAGCAGCGTAGATCCAGGGGGCTTTGAAAAACTGTTTTTT
>TRBJ1-1|few|TRBD1|TRBV29-1
CSANRGNAEAFF
TGCAGCGCTAACAGGGGAAATGCTGAAGCTTTCTTT
>TRBJ1-1|.|.|TRBV7-2
CASSFGGVTEAFF
TGTGCCAGCAGCTTTGGGGGGGTCACTGAAGCTTTCTTT
>TRBJ2-7|.|.|TRBV28
CASRSGEQYF
TGTGCCAGTCGATCAGGCGAGCAGTACTTC
>TRBJ2-1|.|TRBD2|TRBV6-5
CASSYRTSNEQFF
TGTGCCAGCAGTTACAGGACTAGCAATGAGCAGTTCTTC
>TRBJ2-2|.|.|TRBV7-2
CASSLEQGSGGELFF
TGTGCCAGCAGCTTAGAGCAGGGGAGTGGCGGGGAGCTGTTTTTT
>TRBJ2-3|many|.|TRBV2
CASSVAPRGTDTQYF
TGTGCCAGCAGTGTAGCACCTCGGGGCACAGATACGCAGTATTTT
>TRBJ2-2|.|TRBD2|TRBV19
CASRAGLPGELFF
TGTGCCAGTAGAGCGGGACTACCAGGGGAGCTGTTTTTT
>TRBJ2-3|.|.|TRBV5-1
CASSLDGRVTDTQYF
TGCGCCAGCAGCTTGGACGGGAGAGTGACAGATACGCAGTATTTT
>TRBJ2-7|.|TRBD2|TRBV2
CASSASSGSPYEQYF
TGTGCCAGCAGTGCGAGTAGCGGGAGCCCCTACGAGCAGTACTTC
>TRBJ2-4|few|TRBD1|TRBV2
CASKGQGSNIQYF
TGTGCCAGCAAAGGACAGGGGTCAAACATTCAGTACTTC
>TRBJ2-1|.|.|TRBV6-1
CASQRKTLDYNEQFF
TGTGCCAGTCAAAGGAAGACTTTGGACTACAATGAGCAGTTCTTC
>TRBJ1-6|.|.|TRBV7-2
CASSLVGRLLAYNSPLHF
TGTGCCAGCAGCTTAGTCGGCAGGCTACTCGCCTATAATTCACCCCTCCACTTT
>TRBJ2-7|.|.|TRBV27
CANTQRGGLSYEQYF
TGTGCCAACACCCAGAGGGGAGGCCTGTCCTACGAGCAGTACTTC
>TRBJ2-1|.|.|TRBV10-3
CAIRVGLGSYNEQFF
TGTGCCATCAGGGTAGGACTGGGCTCCTACAATGAGCAGTTCTTC
>TRBJ2-5|few|.|TRBV4-1
CASSQRDFMEETQYF
TGCGCCAGCAGCCAACGGGACTTTATGGAAGAGACCCAGTACTTC
>TRBJ1-1|.|.|TRBV5-4
CASSPQMTSTEAFF
TGTGCCAGCAGCCCCCAAATGACGAGCACTGAAGCTTTCTTT